This T cell receptor (beta chain) was observed in a study of response to subunit inactivated influenza vaccine. A single record per CDR3 protein comes from TCRdb applying MiXCR to the RT-PCR reads. This table has 860,000 or so distinct CDR3 sequences, roughly 20% appearing once. Findings of the study overall: New T cells are recruited in small numbers by each seasonal influenza vaccination, according to the authors' suggestion.

Notes on this clonotype: Its specificity is unknown.

Looked up from germline, CDR1 is DFQATT and CDR2 is SNEGSKA (reference sequence). This CDR3 spans 14 amino acids. Trimming cost V 1 base and J 0 bases, with 10 bases left between them. The clonotype comes from a man aged 50 to 59 who received an inactivated influenza vaccine. The sample here was PBMCs from blood, taken more than 4 days after vaccination. This rearrangement joins TRBV20-1 to TRBJ2-7; a weak D match, TRBD2 (6 bases). CDR3 residues: CSARVAENSYEQYF. DNA of the CDR3: TGCAGTGCTAGAGTAGCGGAAAACTCCTACGAGCAGTACTTC.